This T cell receptor beta chain was captured in a study of cytomegalovirus exposure and HLA in healthy donors. V lost 2 bases, J lost 7 bases, and 11 bases lay in between. Germline CDR1 reads SNHLY; CDR2 reads FYNNEI. This CDR3 region has 13 residues. The PCR contained 60 Vbeta and 13 Jbeta primers. Method: immunoSEQ multiplex PCR; TCRdb's copy keeps in-frame clones and lacks some. The sample lists 110,000 to 150,000 clones, about 80% occurring once. Sequenced: PBMCs. V gene TRBV2 combines with J gene TRBJ1-2; a weak D match, TRBD1 (5 bases). This TCR derives from a woman in her forties in good health and CMV-seronegative. This CDR3 reads CASSEWGEGGYTF. CDR3 sequence (DNA): TGTGCCAGCAGTGAATGGGGGGAGGGTGGCTACACCTTC.